This T cell receptor (beta chain) derives from a study of blood T cell repertoires in COVID-19. The CDR3 consists of 14 residues. From germline, CDR1 is SGHDT and CDR2 YYEEEE. Deletions cut 4 bases from V and 3 bases from J, with 13 bases between. Profiling relied on immunoSEQ multiplex PCR, and the TCRdb table lists in-frame clones only, not all of them. Here the sample spans around 270,000 clones, roughly 84% being singletons. The source is a middle-aged woman who had recovered from COVID-19. This chain uses TRBV5-6 with TRBJ1-2; maybe TRBD1 (5 bases). The sample comprised peripheral blood. The CDR3 DNA reads as TGTGCCAGCAGCCCCCAGGGAAGTTACTATGGCTACACCTTC. Protein: CASSPQGSYYGYTF.